Each of the 29 T cell receptor beta chains below was sequenced from the same sample in a study of beta chain features in type 1 diabetes. Sequenced material consisted of expressed TCRB transcripts (all of the isolated RNA was reverse transcribed). Assay: immunoSEQ multiplex PCR; the TCRdb copy retains only in-frame clones and omits some. This table holds around 250,000 clones, approximately 14% found once. Material for sequencing was naive CD4+ T cells from blood. The receptors were sampled from a woman in her thirties or forties in good health.

A few counts support this clone. The chain couples TRBV2 to TRBJ2-1, with 12 bases aligning to TRBD2. The CDR3 length is 17 residues. Trimming removed 3 bases from V and 3 bases from J; junction bases left unmatched: 6. Germline CDR1 SNHLY, CDR2 FYNNEI. CDR3 region: CASSDLRTSGDYNEQFF. The CDR3 DNA follows: TGTGCCAGCAGTGATCTTAGGACTAGCGGGGACTACAATGAGCAGTTCTTC.

This clone was detected a few times. This chain links TRBV6-5 with TRBJ1-2, with 7 bases matching TRBD1. The CDR3 runs to 12 residues. Trimming took 10 bases from V and 2 from J; bases not matched to a gene: 4. In germline, CDR1 is MNHEY, CDR2 SVGAGI. CDR3 coding DNA: TGTGCCACAAAACAGGGGAACTATGGCTACACCTTC. Amino acid sequence: CATKQGNYGYTF.

The chain has TRBV7-9 and TRBJ1-4; TRBD1 agrees at 9 bases. V shed 4 bases and J 8 bases; nucleotides not matched to a gene: 5. The CDR3 length is 14 residues. Germline CDR1 reads SEHNR; CDR2 reads FQNEAQ (reference sequence). CDR3 in DNA: TGTGCCAGCAGCTCAGACAGGGGGGACGAAAAACTGTTTTTT. It is translated as CASSSDRGDEKLFF.

The chain recombines TRBV5-6 with TRBJ2-5; TRBD2 matches at 9 bases. The CDR3 sequence is 17 residues long. V shed 0 bases, J shed 5 bases, and the junction held 11 bases outside the gene matches. Per the germline V gene, CDR1 is SGHDT and CDR2 is YYEEEE. The CDR3 DNA follows: TGTGCCAGCAGCTTGGACGTTGCGGGGGGGCCGTGGGAGACCCAGTACTTC. It yields the protein CASSLDVAGGPWETQYF.

This clone showed up just a few times. The rearrangement links TRBV7-2 to TRBJ2-7; TRBD1 agrees at 10 bases. Looked up from germline, CDR1 is SGHTA and CDR2 is FQGNSA. V lost 1 base, J lost 2 bases, and 11 bases stayed unmatched. There are 18 residues in the CDR3. The CDR3 coding sequence is TGTGCCAGCAGCTTAGTGGCGGGACAGGGGACTATACCCTACGAGCAGTACTTC. Its translation is CASSLVAGQGTIPYEQYF.

V gene TRBV19 combines with J gene TRBJ1-2, with TRBD1 matching 10 bases. Trimming took 4 bases from V and 6 from J; bases not matched to a gene: 2. The CDR3 has 13 residues. Per germline, CDR1 LNHDA and CDR2 SQIVND (reference sequence). The chain's CDR3 is CASSTGTGDGYTF. The CDR3, as DNA: TGTGCCAGTAGTACCGGGACAGGGGATGGCTACACCTTC.

The rearrangement links TRBV7-2 to TRBJ2-2, with TRBD1 matching 11 bases. V trimming: 4 bases; J trimming: 5 bases; junction bases outside the gene matches: 12. The CDR3 runs 18 residues. The germline gives CDR1 SGHTA, CDR2 FQGNSA. CDR3 nucleotides: TGTGCCAGCAGCTCCTGGACAGGGGGCGGGTCGGGGACCGGGGAGCTGTTTTTT. Translating gives CASSSWTGGGSGTGELFF.

The rearrangement links TRBV6-5 to TRBJ2-1; 10 positions match TRBD2. V trimming: 8 bases; J trimming: 3 bases; junction bases outside the gene matches: 7. The CDR3 runs 15 residues. Per germline, CDR1 MNHEY and CDR2 SVGAGI. The CDR3 here is CASRGSGGIYNEQFF. The CDR3 nucleotides are TGTGCCAGCCGAGGTAGCGGGGGGATCTACAATGAGCAGTTCTTC.

This rearrangement joins TRBV6-4 to TRBJ2-1, with D uncertain. CDR1 is MRHNA and CDR2 is SNTAGT in the germline V gene. V was pared by 0 bases and J by 9 bases, with 6 bases between. This CDR3 comprises 12 residues. The CDR3 nucleotides read TGTGCCAGCAGTGACTCGATCGGTGAGCAGTTCTTC. This sequence encodes CASSDSIGEQFF.

This clone showed up many times. The genes are TRBV7-9 and TRBJ1-1; D gene unclear. Trimming left V 7 bases short and J 7 bases short, with 10 bases between. The CDR3 is made up of 11 amino acids. CDR1 and CDR2 from the germline V gene are SEHNR and FQNEAQ (reference sequence). The CDR3, as DNA: TGTGCCAGCACCTTCGGGAATGAAGCTTTCTTT. Its protein is CASTFGNEAFF.

There are a few counts of this clone. The chain joins TRBV9 to TRBJ2-7, with D perhaps matching TRBD2 (5 bases). CDR1 is SGDLS, CDR2 YYNGEE, per germline. V was pared by 4 bases and J by 0 bases, with 11 bases between. The CDR3 extends over 14 amino acids. The DNA of the CDR3 is TGTGCCAGCAGCTTAGGACTGAGCTCCTACGAGCAGTACTTC. This codes for CASSLGLSSYEQYF.

The chain links TRBV12-5 to TRBJ2-3; 12 nucleotides align to TRBD2. With V trimmed by 6 bases and J by 2 bases, 6 bases remained unmatched. The CDR3 runs 16 residues. From germline, CDR1 is LGHNT and CDR2 FRNRAP. CDR3 sequence reads: CASGLGLAGITDTQYF. The CDR3 DNA sequence: TGTGCTAGTGGCCTCGGACTAGCGGGGATCACAGATACGCAGTATTTT.

The chain combines TRBV19 with TRBJ2-7; no clear D. The CDR3 contains 10 residues. Deletions cut 8 bases from V and 5 bases from J, with 7 bases between. Germline lookup yields CDR1 LNHDA and CDR2 SQIVND (reference sequence). Written as DNA, the CDR3 is TGTGCCAGTGGCGGTAACGAGCAGTACTTC. Its protein is CASGGNEQYF.

The gene calls are TRBV18 and TRBJ1-1; 7 positions match TRBD1. The V gene end was trimmed by 1 base and the J gene end by 4 bases; junction bases not matched to a gene: 9. Germline V gives CDR1 KGHSH, CDR2 LQKENI. The CDR3 covers 16 residues. The CDR3 region is CASSPQRDPGGTEAFF. CDR3 bases: TGTGCCAGCTCACCACAGAGGGACCCAGGGGGCACTGAAGCTTTCTTT.

This clone was seen only a few times. The CDR3 loop reads CASSATVWGRDEQFF. Written as DNA, the CDR3 is TGTGCCAGCAGCGCCACGGTATGGGGGCGGGATGAGCAGTTCTTC. V and J are TRBV7-9 and TRBJ2-1, with D perhaps TRBD1 (6 bases). Trimming took off 5 bases at V and 8 bases at J, with 19 bases between the two ends. This CDR3 has 15 residues. CDR1 is SEHNR, CDR2 FQNEAQ, per germline (reference sequence).

J is TRBJ2-6 and V is TRBV25-1, with TRBD1 identical over 10 bases. Per germline, CDR1 MGHDK and CDR2 SYGVNS. J lost 2 bases, V lost 4 bases, and 8 bases had no gene match. The length of the CDR3 is 18 residues. The CDR3 DNA sequence: TGTGCCAGCAGTGGCGGACAGGGGGGTTTGACTGGGGCCAACGTCCTGACTTTC. Translation: CASSGGQGGLTGANVLTF.

The V call is TRBV7-8, the J call TRBJ1-3; D gene ambiguous. The CDR3 has 12 residues. CDR1 and CDR2 (germline): SGHVS, FQNEAQ. With 7 bases removed from V and 3 bases from J, the gap between germline ends came to 7 bases. CDR3 protein: CASTFRGNTIYF. CDR3 sequence (DNA): TGTGCCAGCACCTTCCGTGGAAACACCATATATTTT.

This clone was recorded a few times. The rearrangement joins TRBV5-6 to TRBJ2-3, with D possibly TRBD2 on 5 matching bases. The CDR3 has 16 residues. Germline V gene lookup returns CDR1 SGHDT and CDR2 YYEEEE. Deletions cut 0 bases from V and 0 bases from J, with 11 bases between. This chain's CDR3 is CASSLVLVWSTDTQYF. Here the CDR3 DNA reads TGTGCCAGCAGCTTGGTACTAGTGTGGAGCACAGATACGCAGTATTTT.

In its sample, this clone was seen a few times. The CDR3 bases are TGTGCCAGCTCTAGCGGGGGGGTATACAATGAGCAGTTCTTC. Amino acid sequence: CASSSGGVYNEQFF. The chain couples TRBV6-5 to TRBJ2-1; 12 positions match TRBD2. The CDR3 is made up of 14 amino acids. The germline V gene has CDR1 MNHEY and CDR2 SVGAGI. V trimming: 8 bases; J trimming: 4 bases; junction bases outside the gene matches: 3.

V and J are TRBV6-6 and TRBJ1-5; no definite D call. The CDR3 is 11 amino acids. V was cut by 5 bases and J by 4 bases, with 3 bases left in between. CDR1 and CDR2 (germline): MNHNY, SVGAGI (reference sequence). CDR3 in amino acids: CASSQNQPQHF. DNA for the CDR3: TGTGCCAGCAGTCAGAATCAGCCCCAGCATTTT.

This clone was detected only a few times. This sequence joins TRBV7-9 and TRBJ1-2, with D unclear. This CDR3 contains 12 residues. Trimming left V 8 bases short and J 0 bases short, with 7 bases between. The V gene's germline CDR1 is SEHNR and CDR2 FQNEAQ (reference sequence). The CDR3 region is CASGRTNYGYTF. CDR3 nucleotides: TGTGCCAGCGGCAGAACTAACTATGGCTACACCTTC.

This clone has more than one count but fewer than ten. The rearrangement uses TRBV6-5 and TRBJ2-1, with 11 bases lining up with TRBD2. CDR3 length: 15 amino acids. Trimming cost V 6 bases and J 4 bases; bases outside gene matches: 5. The germline gives CDR1 MNHEY, CDR2 SVGAGI. The CDR3 DNA reads TGTGCCAGCAGCCCCGGGACTAGCGGATACAATGAGCAGTTCTTC. Translating it yields CASSPGTSGYNEQFF.

A few counts support this clone. V is TRBV6-6 and J is TRBJ1-5; D possibly corresponds to TRBD1 (6 bases). The ends were cut back, 6 bases at V and 8 bases at J, with 14 bases in the middle. The CDR3 runs to 13 residues. Germline CDR1 is MNHNY and CDR2 is SVGAGI (reference sequence). The CDR3 protein is CASSPGQFEPQHF. Written as DNA, the CDR3 is TGTGCCAGCAGCCCCGGACAGTTCGAGCCCCAGCATTTT.

This clone was found a few times. This chain joins TRBV19 and TRBJ1-2; 8 bases are shared with TRBD1. V dropped 6 bases and J dropped 2; count of bases not matched to a gene: 2. The germline V gene has CDR1 LNHDA and CDR2 SQIVND (reference sequence). The CDR3 length is 13 residues. CDR3 region: CASRDRANYGYTF. DNA of the CDR3: TGTGCCAGTAGGGACAGGGCAAACTATGGCTACACCTTC.

This chain connects TRBV19 to TRBJ1-2; perhaps TRBD1 as D (6 bases). The V gene lost 8 bases and the J gene lost 7 bases, with 17 bases spanning the gap. The germline CDR1 and CDR2 sequences are LNHDA and SQIVND (reference sequence). The CDR3 is made up of 13 amino acids. CDR3 sequence (DNA): TGTGCCAGTTGGACCCAGGGGCATGGTGGCTACACCTTC. Residues: CASWTQGHGGYTF.

This chain connects TRBV5-1 to TRBJ2-1; TRBD1 agrees at 9 bases. In germline, CDR1 is SGHRS, CDR2 YFSETQ. After removal of 5 bases from V and 8 bases from J, the junction contained 14 bases not matched to a gene. The CDR3 sequence is 16 residues long. CDR3 in DNA: TGCGCCAGCAGGTATGAGGCCGGGACAGGGTCCGATGAGCAGTTCTTC. This codes for CASRYEAGTGSDEQFF. The full variable domain, in which reference TRBV5-1 and TRBJ2-1 provide the parts outside the CDR3, is KAGVTQTPRYLIKTRGQQVTLSCSPISGHRSVSWYQQTPGQGLQFLFEYFSETQRNKGNFPGRFSGRQFSNSRSEMNVSTLELGDSALYLCASRYEAGTGSDEQFFGPGTRLTVL.

This clone was observed a few times. The rearrangement links TRBV5-1 to TRBJ1-3; TRBD1 is a possible D gene (5 bases). V lost 0 bases to trimming and J lost 0 bases, with 10 bases between them. The CDR3 spans 16 residues. Germline CDR1 is SGHRS and CDR2 is YFSETQ. CDR3: CASSLDPGPSGNTIYF. The CDR3 DNA reads TGCGCCAGCAGCTTGGATCCAGGGCCCTCTGGAAACACCATATATTTT.

The genes are TRBV27 and TRBJ2-1; TRBD2 aligns across 9 bases. The CDR3 extends over 15 amino acids. Germline V gene lookup returns CDR1 MNHEY and CDR2 SMNVEV (reference sequence). V trimming: 4 bases; J trimming: 10 bases; junction bases outside the gene matches: 11. The CDR3 region has the DNA TGTGCCAGCAGTTCTATAGCGGGGGTACGCGGCGAGCAGTTCTTC. This encodes CASSSIAGVRGEQFF.

CDR3 nucleotide sequence: TGTGCCAGCAGTTCCCGGGATAGAGTGCGAAATCAGCCCCAGCATTTT. Translating it yields CASSSRDRVRNQPQHF. The chain couples TRBV6-6 to TRBJ1-5; D is ambiguous. The CDR3 is 16 residues long. Germline CDR1 is MNHNY and CDR2 is SVGAGI (reference sequence). V was cut by 4 bases and J by 4 bases, with 17 bases left in between.